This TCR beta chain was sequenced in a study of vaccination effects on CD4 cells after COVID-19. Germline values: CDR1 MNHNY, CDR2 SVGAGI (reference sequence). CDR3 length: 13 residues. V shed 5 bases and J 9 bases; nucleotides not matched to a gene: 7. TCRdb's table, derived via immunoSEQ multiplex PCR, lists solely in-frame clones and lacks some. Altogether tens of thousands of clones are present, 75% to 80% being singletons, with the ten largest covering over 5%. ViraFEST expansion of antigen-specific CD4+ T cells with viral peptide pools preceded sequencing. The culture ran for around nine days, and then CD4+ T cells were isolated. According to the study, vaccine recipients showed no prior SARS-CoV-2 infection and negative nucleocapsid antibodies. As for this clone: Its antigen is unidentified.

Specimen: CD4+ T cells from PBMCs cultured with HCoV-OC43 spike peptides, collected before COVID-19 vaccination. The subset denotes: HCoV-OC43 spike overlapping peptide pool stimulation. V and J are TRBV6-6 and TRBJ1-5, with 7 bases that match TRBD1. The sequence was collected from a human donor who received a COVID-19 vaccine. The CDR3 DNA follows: TGTGCCAGCAGTCAGGACAGGCAAACGCCCCAGCATTTT. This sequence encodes CASSQDRQTPQHF.